This T cell receptor beta chain was observed in a study of blood T cell repertoires in COVID-19. Study-level background: Samples came from the United States, Italy and Spain, spanning acute and convalescent COVID-19. The cDNA or gDNA used as material had been derived from T cells, B-cell-depleted T cells, or PBMCs.

The junction had 3 bases not matched to a gene; V was cut back by 6 bases and J by 5 bases. Germline V gene lookup returns CDR1 SQVTM and CDR2 ANQGSEA. CDR3 length equals 11 residues. Source study methods: How many nucleated cells were present was estimated from reference gene primer amplification. Method: immunoSEQ multiplex PCR; TCRdb's copy keeps in-frame clones and lacks some. Clone size and V and J calls were adopted from that table, with D and trimming inferred from the DNA. This table holds about 250,000 clones, just over 85% found once. The chain uses TRBV29-1 and TRBJ2-5; 7 nucleotides line up with TRBD1. The clonotype comes from a man older than 75 with acute or convalescent COVID-19. The specimen was peripheral blood. Here the CDR3 DNA reads TGCAGCGTGGCCAGGGGGGAGACCCAGTACTTC. As protein: CSVARGETQYF. The whole variable domain, remainder taken from reference TRBV29-1 and TRBJ2-5, is SAVISQKPSRDICQRGTSLTIQCQVDSQVTMMFWYRQQPGQSLTLIATANQGSEATYESGFVIDKFPISRPNLTFSTLTVSNMSPEDSSIYLCSVARGETQYFGPGTRLLVL.